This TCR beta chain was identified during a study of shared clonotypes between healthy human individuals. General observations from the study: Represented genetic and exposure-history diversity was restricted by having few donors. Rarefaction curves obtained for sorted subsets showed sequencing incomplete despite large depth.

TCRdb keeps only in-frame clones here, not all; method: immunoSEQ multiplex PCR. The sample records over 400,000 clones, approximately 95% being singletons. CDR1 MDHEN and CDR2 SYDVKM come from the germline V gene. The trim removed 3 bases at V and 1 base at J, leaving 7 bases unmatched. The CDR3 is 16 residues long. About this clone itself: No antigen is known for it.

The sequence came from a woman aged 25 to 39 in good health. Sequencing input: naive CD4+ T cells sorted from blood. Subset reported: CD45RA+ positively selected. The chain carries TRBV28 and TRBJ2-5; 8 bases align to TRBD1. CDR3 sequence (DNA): TGTGCCAGCAGTTTGGCCGGGACAGGAGTCCAAGAGACCCAGTACTTC. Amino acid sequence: CASSLAGTGVQETQYF.